The 25 T cell receptor beta chains below were found in one sample sequenced in a study of cytomegalovirus exposure and HLA in healthy donors. Sequencing used immunoSEQ multiplex PCR; TCRdb keeps in-frame clones, though not all of them. The sample includes approximately 59,000 clones, 80% to 95% seen only once; the top ten take about 5.2%. The sequenced sample was PBMCs. Receptor source: a man aged 18 to 29 in good health and CMV-seropositive.

This clone was picked up one time. The CDR3 nucleotides read TGTGCCAGTAGTATAACAGGCGTCTCCTACGAGCAGTACTTC. Amino acids: CASSITGVSYEQYF. The chain uses TRBV19 and TRBJ2-7; possibly TRBD1 for D (5 bases). In germline, CDR1 is LNHDA, CDR2 SQIVND (reference sequence). CDR3 length: 14 residues. With 2 bases removed from V and 0 bases from J, the gap between germline ends came to 8 bases.

The rearrangement links TRBV27 to TRBJ2-7; possibly TRBD2 for D (6 bases). Germline V gives CDR1 MNHEY, CDR2 SMNVEV (reference sequence). The V end lost 6 bases, the J end lost 2 bases, and 17 bases lay between the germline ends. This CDR3 has 15 amino acids. Here the CDR3 DNA reads TGTGCCAGCAGCGTAAGCGGGCTTCGCCCCTACGAGCAGTACTTC. Protein sequence: CASSVSGLRPYEQYF.

The chain links TRBV28 to TRBJ2-5, with TRBD1 identical over 7 bases. Germline CDR1 reads MDHEN; CDR2 reads SYDVKM. V shed 6 bases and J 5 bases; nucleotides not matched to a gene: 6. The CDR3 is 13 residues long. CDR3 region: CASSETGLETQYF. The CDR3 bases are TGTGCCAGCAGCGAGACAGGGTTGGAGACCCAGTACTTC.

The chain carries TRBV27 and TRBJ2-7; 10 bases agree with TRBD1. The V gene's germline CDR1 is MNHEY and CDR2 SMNVEV (reference sequence). CDR3 size: 14 residues. With V trimmed by 5 bases and J by 6 bases, 7 bases remained unmatched. The CDR3 spells CASSTGTGVGEQYF. CDR3 sequence (DNA): TGTGCCAGCAGTACCGGGACAGGGGTTGGCGAGCAGTACTTC.

The rearrangement uses TRBV2 and TRBJ2-3; D is perhaps TRBD1 (5 bases). The V end lost 4 bases, the J end lost 0 bases, and 11 bases lay between the germline ends. The CDR3 consists of 15 residues. Germline lookup yields CDR1 SNHLY and CDR2 FYNNEI. The CDR3 DNA reads as TGTGCCAGCAGTGCCGCAGGGTCGAGCACAGATACGCAGTATTTT. Translation: CASSAAGSSTDTQYF.

Here the CDR3 reads CAAREPPKGYTF. In DNA, the CDR3 is TGTGCCGCCCGGGAACCCCCTAAAGGCTACACCTTC. The rearrangement links TRBV28 to TRBJ1-2; D is ambiguous. This CDR3 is built from 12 residues. The V and J ends lost 11 bases and 8 bases respectively, with 18 bases between them. Germline-derived CDR1 and CDR2 are MDHEN and SYDVKM.

The V and J genes are TRBV2 and TRBJ2-1, with D uncertain. Trimming cost V 7 bases and J 5 bases, with 6 bases left between them. The CDR3 totals 11 residues. Germline values: CDR1 SNHLY, CDR2 FYNNEI. As DNA, the CDR3 is TGTGCCAGCAAGCAGGACAATGAGCAGTTCTTC. Its protein is CASKQDNEQFF.

CDR3 nucleotides: TGTGCCAGCAGTTTAGGACAGGCAGGGGGGGAAAAACTGTTTTTT. Translated, it gives CASSLGQAGGEKLFF. The chain links TRBV28 to TRBJ1-4, with 7 bases matching TRBD1. The CDR3 loop spans 15 amino acids. Looked up from germline, CDR1 is MDHEN and CDR2 is SYDVKM. The ends lost 2 bases at V and 8 bases at J; junction bases unmatched: 8.

This clone was counted a few times. The rearrangement joins TRBV6-1 to TRBJ2-7, with a tentative D call TRBD1 (5 bases). V was trimmed by 2 bases and J by 2 bases, leaving 13 bases between them. The CDR3 has 15 residues. In germline, CDR1 is MNHNS, CDR2 SASEGT. DNA for the CDR3: TGTGCCAGCAGTGAATCGGCAGGGTCCCCCTACGAGCAGTACTTC. It is translated as CASSESAGSPYEQYF.

The chain recombines TRBV27 with TRBJ2-5; possibly TRBD1 for D (6 bases). CDR1 and CDR2 from the germline V gene are MNHEY and SMNVEV (reference sequence). This CDR3 spans 15 amino acids. The germline V and J ends were trimmed by 0 bases and 6 bases, with 14 bases remaining between them. CDR3 in amino acids: CASSLSYRVLKTQYF. As DNA, the CDR3 is TGTGCCAGCAGTTTATCCTACAGGGTATTGAAGACCCAGTACTTC.

The chain is built from TRBV19 and TRBJ2-3; 8 nucleotides agree with TRBD2. Unmatched junction bases numbered 7, after V lost 5 bases and J lost 0 bases. This CDR3 is built from 16 residues. Germline lookup yields CDR1 LNHDA and CDR2 SQIVND (reference sequence). DNA of the CDR3: TGTGCCAGTAGTCGTCGTGGACTAGCTAGCACAGATACGCAGTATTTT. Translating gives CASSRRGLASTDTQYF.

The CDR3 here is CASSIMAGGANTGELFF. DNA of the CDR3: TGTGCCAGTAGTATAATGGCGGGCGGAGCGAACACCGGGGAGCTGTTTTTT. The chain is built from TRBV19 and TRBJ2-2; the D gene is possibly TRBD2 (5 bases). CDR3 size: 17 residues. CDR1 LNHDA and CDR2 SQIVND come from the germline V gene (reference sequence). V was pared by 2 bases and J by 0 bases, with 13 bases between.

J is TRBJ2-5 and V is TRBV6-1; TRBD2 matches 11 bases. The CDR3 extends over 16 amino acids. Trimming removed 1 base from V and 4 bases from J; junction bases left unmatched: 5. From germline, CDR1 is MNHNS and CDR2 SASEGT. The CDR3, as DNA: TGTGCCAGCAGTGAAGGCTTAGCGGGAGGGGGAGAGACCCAGTACTTC. It translates to CASSEGLAGGGETQYF.

This chain connects TRBV6-5 to TRBJ1-1; D gene unclear. Between the trimmed V and J ends, which lost 5 bases and 1 base, there was a span of 8 bases. Germline V lookup: CDR1 MNHEY, CDR2 SVGAGI. The CDR3 extends over 13 amino acids. The CDR3 DNA reads as TGTGCCAGCAGTAAAGGAGAGAACACTGAAGCTTTCTTT. Translated, it gives CASSKGENTEAFF.

The DNA of the CDR3 is TGCGCCAGCAGCTTGGGACAGGGTTTCAACGAGCAGTACTTC. Residues: CASSLGQGFNEQYF. The J gene is TRBJ2-7, the V gene TRBV5-1, with 7 bases lining up with TRBD1. Germline assignment: CDR1 SGHRS and CDR2 YFSETQ. Germline trimming cut 0 bases from V and 5 bases from J; bases unmatched to any gene: 5. CDR3 length: 14 amino acids.

The chain has TRBV7-3 and TRBJ2-2, with D possibly TRBD1 on 7 matching bases. Looked up from germline, CDR1 is SGHTA and CDR2 is FQGTGA. The germline V and J ends were trimmed by 5 bases and 4 bases, with 17 bases remaining between them. The CDR3 consists of 16 residues. CDR3 residues: CASSPQGGLVTGELFF. The CDR3 coding sequence is TGTGCCAGCAGCCCTCAGGGGGGCCTAGTCACCGGGGAGCTGTTTTTT.

This clone has only a few counts. This chain uses TRBV6-4 with TRBJ2-3, with no clear D. Trimming removed 0 bases at V and 11 bases at J, with 12 bases between. The V gene's germline CDR1 is MRHNA and CDR2 SNTAGT. This CDR3 is built from 13 residues. CDR3: CASSDSNTGGQYF. CDR3 sequence (DNA): TGTGCCAGCAGTGACTCTAATACGGGTGGGCAGTATTTT.

This chain uses TRBV18 with TRBJ2-3; D is possibly TRBD2 (6 bases). V lost 3 bases and J 0 bases, leaving 13 bases between the germline ends. The CDR3 sequence is 16 residues long. Germline CDR1 and CDR2: KGHSH and LQKENI. The CDR3 nucleotides are TGTGCCAGCTCACCCTCACTAGCAACCAGCACAGATACGCAGTATTTT. It translates to CASSPSLATSTDTQYF.

This chain's CDR3 is CASSLRVGSTEAFF. In DNA, the CDR3 is TGCGCCAGCAGCTTGAGGGTAGGGAGCACTGAAGCTTTCTTT. The chain couples TRBV5-1 to TRBJ1-1; D uncertain. V was trimmed by 1 base and J by 4 bases, leaving 11 bases between them. This CDR3 is 14 amino acids long. Germline CDR1 is SGHRS and CDR2 is YFSETQ.

The chain carries TRBV6-5 and TRBJ2-7, with D perhaps matching TRBD1 (6 bases). V was clipped by 6 bases and J by 3 bases, with 15 bases between them. There are 14 residues in the CDR3. Germline lookup yields CDR1 MNHEY and CDR2 SVGAGI. CDR3 DNA sequence: TGTGCCAGCAGGACCTACGGGACAAGCTACGAGCAGTACTTC. As protein: CASRTYGTSYEQYF.

By sample share, this clone is medium-sized. The rearrangement joins TRBV5-6 to TRBJ1-2; 7 positions match TRBD1. This CDR3 spans 12 amino acids. Germline V gives CDR1 SGHDT, CDR2 YYEEEE. V dropped 4 bases and J dropped 7; count of bases not matched to a gene: 4. This CDR3 reads CASSPGGSGYTF. CDR3 nucleotides: TGTGCCAGCAGCCCAGGGGGAAGTGGCTACACCTTC.

This chain links TRBV7-2 with TRBJ2-2, with D tentatively TRBD1 (5 bases). V was pared by 5 bases and J by 5 bases, with 9 bases between. The CDR3 totals 13 residues. The germline V gene has CDR1 SGHTA and CDR2 FQGNSA. The CDR3 nucleotides read TGTGCCAGCAGCCTAAAGGGGACCGGGGAGCTGTTTTTT. Translating gives CASSLKGTGELFF.

The chain joins TRBV27 to TRBJ1-3; 7 bases align to TRBD1. V shed 4 bases and J 0 bases; nucleotides not matched to a gene: 0. The CDR3 has 14 residues. Per germline, CDR1 MNHEY and CDR2 SMNVEV (reference sequence). The CDR3 sequence is CASSSGGSGNTIYF. CDR3 sequence (DNA): TGTGCCAGCAGTTCAGGGGGCTCTGGAAACACCATATATTTT.

The chain has TRBV2 and TRBJ2-2; TRBD2 is a possible D gene (5 bases). The germline V gene encodes CDR1 SNHLY and CDR2 FYNNEI. Between the trimmed V and J ends, which lost 7 bases and 0 bases, there was a span of 12 bases. CDR3 length equals 15 residues. CDR3 sequence (DNA): TGTGCCAGCAAGGCTAGCCTCACGAACACCGGGGAGCTGTTTTTT. Protein: CASKASLTNTGELFF.

The J gene is TRBJ2-1, the V gene TRBV5-6; D perhaps matches TRBD2 (6 bases). Germline CDR1 SGHDT, CDR2 YYEEEE. The CDR3 is 16 amino acids. With 6 bases removed from V and 4 bases from J, the gap between germline ends came to 20 bases. CDR3 nucleotide sequence: TGTGCCAGCACCTCTGGCTTCGGGAGATTGTACAATGAGCAGTTCTTC. This gives the protein CASTSGFGRLYNEQFF.